One and the same sample provided the 21 T cell receptor beta chains below, sequenced in a study of CD8+ T cells in alopecia areata. Treatment in this sample: oral pan-JAK inhibitor, 5-10 mg twice daily. It was cDNA, reverse transcribed from extracted RNA, that served as the sequencing template. TCRdb keeps only in-frame clones here, not all; method: immunoSEQ multiplex PCR. The sample includes approximately 180,000 clones, roughly 60% of them seen just once. Source: CD4+ T cells sorted from blood, taken around week 47, from a patient treated with tofacitinib. Receptors originate from a human donor with alopecia areata.

The V and J genes are TRBV5-6 and TRBJ1-1; D may be TRBD1 (6 bases). Germline loops: CDR1 SGHDT, CDR2 YYEEEE. Trimming pared 4 bases from V and 6 bases from J, leaving 22 bases between. The CDR3 contains 16 residues. CDR3 amino acids: CASSPETGQNRAEAFF. The CDR3 DNA follows: TGTGCCAGCAGCCCCGAAACGGGACAAAATCGGGCTGAAGCTTTCTTT.

This chain uses TRBV7-7 with TRBJ2-1, with D possibly TRBD2 on 5 matching bases. This CDR3 has 15 amino acids. Germline V gene sequence: CDR1 SSHAT, CDR2 FNYEAQ (reference sequence). V lost 1 base and J 7 bases, leaving 14 bases between the germline ends. The CDR3 is CASSLGGRLSNEQFF. For the CDR3, the DNA is TGTGCCAGCAGCTTAGGGGGAAGACTATCTAATGAGCAGTTCTTC.

This clone was recorded a few times. This sequence joins TRBV27 and TRBJ1-5, with D uncertain. Per germline, CDR1 MNHEY and CDR2 SMNVEV (reference sequence). V lost 0 bases to trimming and J lost 9 bases, with 12 bases between them. The CDR3 has 14 residues. The CDR3 reads CASSLSPSRWPQHF. In DNA, the CDR3 is TGTGCCAGCAGTTTATCGCCCTCCCGGTGGCCCCAGCATTTT.

This sequence joins TRBV29-1 and TRBJ1-1; D not certain. The CDR3 is 16 residues long. The V and J ends lost 7 bases and 2 bases respectively, with 23 bases between them. CDR1 and CDR2 (germline): SQVTM, ANQGSEA. The CDR3 loop reads CSARGGIRDLNTEAFF. CDR3 nucleotides: TGCAGCGCCCGAGGTGGGATCCGTGACTTAAACACTGAAGCTTTCTTT. Full variable domain (missing parts from reference TRBV29-1 and TRBJ1-1): SAVISQKPSRDICQRGTSLTIQCQVDSQVTMMFWYRQQPGQSLTLIATANQGSEATYESGFVIDKFPISRPNLTFSTLTVSNMSPEDSSIYLCSARGGIRDLNTEAFFGQGTRLTVV.

The V call is TRBV9, the J call TRBJ2-2, with unresolved D. This CDR3 region has 11 residues. V lost 4 bases, J lost 8 bases, and 6 bases lay in between. Germline V CDR1 and CDR2: SGDLS, YYNGEE. In DNA form, the CDR3 reads TGTGCCAGCAGCAATTTGGGGGAGCTGTTTTTT. As protein: CASSNLGELFF. Looking up the rest from reference TRBV9 and TRBJ2-2 gives the full variable domain: DSGVTQTPKHLITATGQRVTLRCSPRSGDLSVYWYQQSLDQGLQFLIQYYNGEERAKGNILERFSAQQFPDLHSELNLSSLELGDSALYFCASSNLGELFFGEGSRLTVL.

Note on this clone: The sample carries other DNA sequences with the same CDR3. CDR3 in DNA: TGTGCCTGGAGGGAACAGGGCAGCAATCAGCCCCAGCATTTT. Translating it yields CAWREQGSNQPQHF. The chain links TRBV30 to TRBJ1-5; TRBD1 might be the D (6 bases). The CDR3 sequence is 14 residues long. Germline lookup yields CDR1 GTSNPN and CDR2 SVGIG (reference sequence). Trimming shortened V by 3 bases and J by 1 base, and 10 bases separated the two germline ends. Full variable domain (remainder filled in from reference TRBV30 and TRBJ1-5): SQTIHQWPATLVQPVGSPLSLECTVEGTSNPNLYWYRQAAGRGLQLLFYSVGIGQISSEVPQNLSASRPQDRQFILSSKKLLLSDSGFYLCAWREQGSNQPQHFGDGTRLSIL.

This clone turned up a few times. The J gene is TRBJ1-6, the V gene TRBV27; no reliable D call. The CDR3 runs 14 residues. Trimming took 3 bases from V and 6 from J, leaving 9 bases between them. Germline-derived CDR1 and CDR2 are MNHEY and SMNVEV (reference sequence). The CDR3 here is CASSFVQFNSPLHF. The CDR3 DNA follows: TGTGCCAGCAGTTTTGTACAGTTTAATTCACCCCTCCACTTT.

CDR3 amino acids: CASSPFDRISTGNGYTF. In DNA form, the CDR3 reads TGTGCCAGCTCCCCCTTTGATAGGATTTCGACAGGGAATGGCTACACCTTC. V and J are TRBV18 and TRBJ1-2; TRBD1 matches 7 bases. Trimming at V came to 6 bases and at J to 6 bases, leaving 19 bases not matched to a gene. The CDR3 is made up of 17 amino acids. Germline values: CDR1 KGHSH, CDR2 LQKENI. Full variable domain (missing parts from reference TRBV18 and TRBJ1-2): NAGVMQNPRHLVRRRGQEARLRCSPMKGHSHVYWYRQLPEEGLKFMVYLQKENIIDESGMPKERFSAEFPKEGPSILRIQQVVRGDSAAYFCASSPFDRISTGNGYTFGSGTRLTVV.

The CDR3 DNA is TGTGCCAGCAGTTACGGGTACGGGACCGCGGAGCGTGAGCAGTACTTC. Translating it yields CASSYGYGTAEREQYF. The chain combines TRBV6-6 with TRBJ2-7; D could derive from TRBD1 or TRBD2 (5 bases each). V was pared by 2 bases and J by 7 bases, with 21 bases between. The germline V gene encodes CDR1 MNHNY and CDR2 SVGAGI (reference sequence). The CDR3 consists of 16 residues.

This chain links TRBV28 with TRBJ2-1; 8 nucleotides match TRBD1. V trimming: 6 bases; J trimming: 8 bases; junction bases outside the gene matches: 12. The CDR3 contains 15 residues. Germline loops: CDR1 MDHEN, CDR2 SYDVKM. This CDR3 is CASSLTGQVTYEQFF. The CDR3 DNA reads TGTGCCAGCAGCCTAACGGGACAGGTCACTTATGAGCAGTTCTTC.

There are many counts of this clone. CDR3: CASSVSQWATGELFF. DNA for the CDR3: TGTGCCAGCAGTGTAAGCCAATGGGCCACCGGGGAGCTGTTTTTT. V usage is TRBV2 and J usage is TRBJ2-2; D unclear. The germline CDR1 and CDR2 sequences are SNHLY and FYNNEI. CDR3 length: 15 amino acids. Trimming cost V 4 bases and J 4 bases, with 13 bases left between them.

This sequence joins TRBV18 and TRBJ2-7; D is undetermined. The CDR3 runs to 14 residues. Germline values: CDR1 KGHSH, CDR2 LQKENI. With 1 base removed from V and 0 bases from J, the gap between germline ends came to 7 bases. CDR3 loop: CASSPLANSYEQYF. In DNA form, the CDR3 reads TGTGCCAGCTCACCACTCGCGAACTCCTACGAGCAGTACTTC.

V usage is TRBV6-6 and J usage is TRBJ2-3, with 10 bases matching TRBD2. The germline CDR1 and CDR2 sequences are MNHNY and SVGAGI (reference sequence). The V segment lost 4 bases and the J segment 3 bases; nucleotides outside the gene matches: 7. The CDR3 runs 16 residues. CDR3 sequence (DNA): TGTGCCAGCAGTTCGCAATTAGCGGGGGGAACAGATACGCAGTATTTT. Residues: CASSSQLAGGTDTQYF.

The chain is built from TRBV4-3 and TRBJ1-1; D is perhaps TRBD1 (6 bases). Trimming took 1 base from V and 5 from J, leaving 14 bases between them. Germline V lookup: CDR1 LGHNA, CDR2 YSLEER. The CDR3 has 15 residues. The CDR3 region has the DNA TGCGCCAGCAGCCAAGTCCCAGGGGCGGTTACTGAAGCTTTCTTT. Its protein product is CASSQVPGAVTEAFF.

The genes are TRBV25-1 and TRBJ2-5; possibly TRBD2 for D (6 bases). V dropped 5 bases and J dropped 5 bases, with 18 bases sitting between them. Per the germline V gene, CDR1 is MGHDK and CDR2 is SYGVNS. There are 15 residues in the CDR3. CDR3 nucleotides: TGTGCCAGCAGTCTCAGGACACTGGGGGGTGAGACCCAGTACTTC. This translates into CASSLRTLGGETQYF.

This clone came up once. The chain has TRBV19 and TRBJ2-5, with D perhaps TRBD1 or TRBD2 (6 bases each). There are 15 residues in the CDR3. V dropped 4 bases and J dropped 2 bases, with 14 bases sitting between them. Looked up from germline, CDR1 is LNHDA and CDR2 is SQIVND (reference sequence). The CDR3 is CASSTTGGGQETQYF. CDR3 bases: TGTGCCAGTAGTACCACTGGAGGGGGACAAGAGACCCAGTACTTC.

This clone was seen only a few times. The genes are TRBV27 and TRBJ2-7; 10 positions agree with TRBD1. CDR3 length equals 16 residues. CDR1 is MNHEY, CDR2 SMNVEV, per germline (reference sequence). The J segment lost 6 bases and the V segment lost 5 bases, leaving 13 bases of the junction unmatched. CDR3 sequence: CASSKHAGTGATEQYF. The CDR3 bases are TGTGCCAGCAGTAAACACGCCGGGACAGGGGCGACCGAGCAGTACTTC.

Only one count was recorded for this clone. The chain has TRBV18 and TRBJ2-5; a possible D gene is TRBD1 (6 bases). This CDR3 is built from 13 residues. Germline V gives CDR1 KGHSH, CDR2 LQKENI. V was cut by 8 bases and J by 3 bases, with 13 bases left in between. DNA for the CDR3: TGTGCCAGCACCGATACAGGGAAAGAGACCCAGTACTTC. Translated, it gives CASTDTGKETQYF.

The chain joins TRBV5-1 to TRBJ2-3; TRBD1 matches at 8 bases. This CDR3 comprises 14 residues. Germline V lookup: CDR1 SGHRS, CDR2 YFSETQ. With 2 bases clipped from V and 4 bases from J, the junction kept 3 bases outside the gene matches. Here the CDR3 reads CASSFSGGPDTQYF. In DNA, the CDR3 is TGCGCCAGCAGCTTTTCAGGGGGCCCAGATACGCAGTATTTT.

This clone has only one observation. The CDR3 loop reads CASSQENGWKLFF. The CDR3 DNA follows: TGTGCCAGCAGCCAAGAGAACGGATGGAAACTGTTTTTT. The V gene is TRBV14, the J gene TRBJ1-4; D is undetermined. The CDR3 length is 13 residues. The ends were cut back, 0 bases at V and 11 bases at J, with 10 bases in the middle. Germline values: CDR1 SGHDN, CDR2 FVKESK. The variable domain in full, completed from reference TRBV14 and TRBJ1-4, reads EAGVTQFPSHSVIEKGQTVTLRCDPISGHDNLYWYRRVMGKEIKFLLHFVKESKQDESGMPNNRFLAERTGGTYSTLKVQPAELEDSGVYFCASSQENGWKLFFGSGTQLSVL.

The V gene is TRBV5-1, the J gene TRBJ2-7, with 9 bases lining up with TRBD1. CDR3 length equals 13 residues. In germline, CDR1 is SGHRS, CDR2 YFSETQ. Trimming took 4 bases from V and 6 from J; bases not matched to a gene: 5. This CDR3 reads CASSPDRGGEQYF. In DNA, the CDR3 is TGCGCCAGCAGCCCGGACAGGGGAGGCGAGCAGTACTTC.